What follows are 17 T cell receptor beta chains derived from one specimen sequenced in a study of T cell repertoires in cytomegalovirus infection. TCRdb reprocessed the reads with MiXCR, giving one entry per CDR3 protein. The sample yields 150,000 to 200,000 distinct CDR3 sequences, over 13% seen once. The sample comprised PBMCs. These receptor sequences come from a human donor in good health (CMV status not recorded). Some clones in this sample may be carry-over from other donors' samples.

The V call is TRBV2, the J call TRBJ2-2, with 7 bases matching TRBD2. This CDR3 comprises 14 residues. V shed 6 bases, J shed 0 bases, and the junction held 1 base outside the gene matches. Germline CDR1 SNHLY, CDR2 FYNNEI. The CDR3 protein is CASRRETNTGELFF. CDR3 DNA: TGTGCCAGCAGGCGGGAGACGAACACCGGGGAGCTGTTTTTT.

The rearrangement links TRBV20-1 to TRBJ2-2; D not resolved. V lost 6 bases and J 1 base, leaving 6 bases between the germline ends. CDR3 length equals 12 residues. Germline values: CDR1 DFQATT, CDR2 SNEGSKA (reference sequence). DNA of the CDR3: TGCAGTGCGGAGAGGAACACCGGGGAGCTGTTTTTT. Its protein is CSAERNTGELFF.

The V and J genes are TRBV29-1 and TRBJ1-1; unclear D gene. The germline V gene encodes CDR1 SQVTM and CDR2 ANQGSEA. The CDR3 contains 12 residues. V lost 4 bases and J lost 1, with 7 bases in between. Here the CDR3 reads CSVVPSNTEAFF. The DNA of the CDR3 is TGCAGCGTTGTCCCATCGAACACTGAAGCTTTCTTT.

Many counts were recorded for this clonotype. CDR3 in amino acids: CASSLHGQSYNSPLHF. CDR3 nucleotides: TGTGCCAGCAGCTTACACGGACAATCCTATAATTCACCCCTCCACTTT. J is TRBJ1-6 and V is TRBV11-2, with D possibly TRBD1 on 5 matching bases. V lost 2 bases and J lost 1, with 9 bases in between. The CDR3 sequence is 16 residues long. Germline V CDR1 and CDR2: SGHAT, FQNNGV.

This chain links TRBV6-6 with TRBJ2-5; D not certain. Trimming cost V 6 bases and J 4 bases, with 15 bases left between them. This CDR3 has 14 residues. Germline-derived CDR1 and CDR2 are MNHNY and SVGAGI (reference sequence). The CDR3 sequence: CASRTTGSGETQYF. The CDR3 DNA is TGTGCCAGCAGAACCACGGGCTCGGGAGAGACCCAGTACTTC.

This clonotype was seen at least ten times. The chain recombines TRBV11-2 with TRBJ2-7; D assignment may be TRBD1 or TRBD2 (6 bases each). CDR1 is SGHAT and CDR2 is FQNNGV in the germline V gene. The CDR3 runs to 14 residues. V gave up 1 base and J gave up 4 bases, with 11 bases separating them. The CDR3 sequence is CASSLVTGRYEQYF. CDR3 DNA: TGTGCCAGCAGCTTAGTTACAGGGAGGTACGAGCAGTACTTC.

The chain joins TRBV7-9 to TRBJ2-5; the D is unclear. Germline V gene data show CDR1 as SEHNR and CDR2 as FQNEAQ (reference sequence). V shed 5 bases and J shed 5 bases, with 9 bases lying between them. This CDR3 is 12 amino acids long. CDR3 residues: CASSRMSETQYF. CDR3 coding DNA: TGTGCCAGCAGCCGGATGTCGGAGACCCAGTACTTC.

Ten or more counts support this clonotype. The chain has TRBV7-8 and TRBJ2-1, with 11 bases fitting TRBD2. J was trimmed by 4 bases and V by 4 bases; bases with no gene match: 3. This CDR3 has 15 residues. Germline V gene lookup returns CDR1 SGHVS and CDR2 FQNEAQ. The CDR3 here is CASSSRLAGYNEQFF. DNA of the CDR3: TGTGCCAGCAGCTCTCGACTAGCGGGGTACAATGAGCAGTTCTTC.

This clonotype has at least ten counts. The rearrangement joins TRBV7-9 to TRBJ2-5; a weak D match, TRBD2 (5 bases). V was clipped by 3 bases and J by 0 bases, with 5 bases between them. Germline loops: CDR1 SEHNR, CDR2 FQNEAQ (reference sequence). The length of the CDR3 is 13 residues. This CDR3 reads CASSLDYQETQYF. The CDR3, as DNA: TGTGCCAGCAGCTTGGACTACCAAGAGACCCAGTACTTC.

Many counts were recorded for this clonotype. The CDR3 sequence: CASKIGGYTQYF. The CDR3 DNA follows: TGTGCCAGCAAAATAGGGGGGTATACGCAGTATTTT. The V and J genes are TRBV7-8 and TRBJ2-3; D assignment may be TRBD1 or TRBD2 (6 bases each). This CDR3 is 12 amino acids long. Germline V gives CDR1 SGHVS, CDR2 FQNEAQ. Trimming took 7 bases from V and 7 from J, leaving 12 bases between them.

This clonotype was seen at least ten times. V and J are TRBV6-2 or TRBV6-3 and TRBJ2-5, with 7 positions matching TRBD1. J lost 6 bases, V lost 4 bases, and 11 bases had no gene match. Looked up from germline, CDR1 is MNHEY and CDR2 is SVGEGT. The CDR3 contains 15 residues. The DNA for the CDR3 is TGTGCCAGCAGTTCATCTGACAGGGAAGATAAGACCCAGTACTTC. Translating gives CASSSSDREDKTQYF.

The rearrangement uses TRBV6-2 or TRBV6-3 and TRBJ2-2; D not certain. Germline CDR1 MNHEY, CDR2 SVGEGT. The CDR3 has 13 amino acids. The V end was cut by 10 bases, the J end by 3 bases, with 12 bases between. The CDR3 nucleotides read TGTGCCAACGGAAGGGCGGACACCGGGGAGCTGTTTTTT. This encodes CANGRADTGELFF.

This clonotype has ten or more counts. V and J are TRBV28 and TRBJ1-1; the D is unclear. With 3 bases removed from V and 1 base from J, the gap between germline ends came to 15 bases. CDR1 is MDHEN, CDR2 SYDVKM, per germline. The CDR3 has 16 residues. CDR3 DNA sequence: TGTGCCAGCAGTTTGAACCCGAACGCCCCGAACACTGAAGCTTTCTTT. As protein: CASSLNPNAPNTEAFF. Full variable domain (remainder filled in from reference TRBV28 and TRBJ1-1): DVKVTQSSRYLVKRTGEKVFLECVQDMDHENMFWYRQDPGLGLRLIYFSYDVKMKEKGDIPEGYSVSREKKERFSLILESASTNQTSMYLCASSLNPNAPNTEAFFGQGTRLTVV.

The chain recombines TRBV20-1 with TRBJ1-2, with TRBD1 as a possible D gene (5 bases). The CDR3 contains 14 residues. CDR1 and CDR2 from the germline V gene are DFQATT and SNEGSKA (reference sequence). Between the trimmed V and J ends, which lost 0 bases and 4 bases, there was a span of 12 bases. CDR3 sequence reads: CSARESGAAYGYTF. The CDR3 bases are TGCAGTGCTAGAGAGTCTGGGGCCGCCTATGGCTACACCTTC.

The V gene is TRBV6-1, the J gene TRBJ1-4, with no clear D. The germline V gene has CDR1 MNHNS and CDR2 SASEGT. This CDR3 has 14 amino acids. Trimming removed 1 base from V and 5 bases from J, with 8 bases in between. The CDR3 nucleotides are TGTGCCAGCAGTGAAGTGGAAGCAAATGAAAAACTGTTTTTT. Its translation is CASSEVEANEKLFF.

In its sample, this clonotype was seen many times. The V gene is TRBV6-1, the J gene TRBJ2-3; D is unclear. The V gene's germline CDR1 is MNHNS and CDR2 SASEGT. V was shortened by 1 base and J by 1 base, with 9 bases between the two germline ends. The CDR3 has 15 amino acids. As DNA, the CDR3 is TGTGCCAGCAGTGAAGAAGCTCTTCGCACAGATACGCAGTATTTT. It specifies CASSEEALRTDTQYF.

This clonotype was found many times. V gene TRBV7-2 combines with J gene TRBJ1-3; 7 bases match TRBD1. V shed 2 bases and J 3 bases; nucleotides not matched to a gene: 4. This CDR3 region has 15 residues. Germline V lookup: CDR1 SGHTA, CDR2 FQGNSA. The CDR3 coding sequence is TGTGCCAGCAGCTTACAGACAGGGAGTGGAAACACCATATATTTT. Its protein product is CASSLQTGSGNTIYF.